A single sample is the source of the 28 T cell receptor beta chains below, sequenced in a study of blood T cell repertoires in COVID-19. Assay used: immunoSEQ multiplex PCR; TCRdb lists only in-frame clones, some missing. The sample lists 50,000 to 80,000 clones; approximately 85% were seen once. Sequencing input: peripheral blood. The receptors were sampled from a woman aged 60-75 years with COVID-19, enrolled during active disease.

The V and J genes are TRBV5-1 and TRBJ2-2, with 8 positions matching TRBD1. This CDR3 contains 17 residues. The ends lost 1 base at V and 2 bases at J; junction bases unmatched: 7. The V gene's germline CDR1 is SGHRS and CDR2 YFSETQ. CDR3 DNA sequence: TGCGCCAGCAGCTTGTGGGGGGACAGGAAAAACACCGGGGAGCTGTTTTTT. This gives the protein CASSLWGDRKNTGELFF. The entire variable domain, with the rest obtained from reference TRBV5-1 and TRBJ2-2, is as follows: KAGVTQTPRYLIKTRGQQVTLSCSPISGHRSVSWYQQTPGQGLQFLFEYFSETQRNKGNFPGRFSGRQFSNSRSEMNVSTLELGDSALYLCASSLWGDRKNTGELFFGEGSRLTVL.

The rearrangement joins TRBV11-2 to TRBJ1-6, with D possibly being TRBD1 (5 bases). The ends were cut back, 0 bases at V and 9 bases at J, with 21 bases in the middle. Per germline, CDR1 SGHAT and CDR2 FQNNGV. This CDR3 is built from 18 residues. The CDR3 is CASSLDFQGAGKGSPLHF. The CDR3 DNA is TGTGCCAGCAGCTTAGATTTCCAGGGAGCGGGCAAAGGTTCACCCCTCCACTTT.

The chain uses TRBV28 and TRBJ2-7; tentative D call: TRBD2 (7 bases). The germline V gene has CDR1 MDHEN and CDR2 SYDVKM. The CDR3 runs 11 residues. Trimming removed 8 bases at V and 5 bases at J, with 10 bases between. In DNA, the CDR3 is TGTGCCAGCCGGGGGGCCGACGAGCAGTACTTC. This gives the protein CASRGADEQYF.

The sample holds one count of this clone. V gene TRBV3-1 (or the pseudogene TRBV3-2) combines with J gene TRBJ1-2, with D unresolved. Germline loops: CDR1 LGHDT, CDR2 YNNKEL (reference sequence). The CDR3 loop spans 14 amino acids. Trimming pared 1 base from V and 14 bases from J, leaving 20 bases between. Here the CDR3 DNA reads TGTGCCAGCAGCCAAGCCGATGGAGGGAGGAGGGCTACCTTC. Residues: CASSQADGGRRATF.

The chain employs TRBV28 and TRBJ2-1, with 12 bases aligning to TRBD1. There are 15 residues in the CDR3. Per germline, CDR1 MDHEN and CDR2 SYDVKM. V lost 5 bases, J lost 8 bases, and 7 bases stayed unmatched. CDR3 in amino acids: CASSTSGTGGHEQFF. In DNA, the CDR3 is TGTGCCAGCAGTACATCCGGGACAGGGGGCCATGAGCAGTTCTTC.

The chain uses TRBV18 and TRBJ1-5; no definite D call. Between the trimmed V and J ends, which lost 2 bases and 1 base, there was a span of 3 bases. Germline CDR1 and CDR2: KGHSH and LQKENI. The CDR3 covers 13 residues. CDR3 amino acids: CASSPASNQPQHF. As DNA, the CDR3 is TGTGCCAGCTCACCAGCGAGCAATCAGCCCCAGCATTTT.

The CDR3 DNA is TGTGCCAGCAGCTTATCCGCGGGTAGCGGCCGGACCTACAATGAGCAGTTCTTC. Encoded protein: CASSLSAGSGRTYNEQFF. The chain carries TRBV7-8 and TRBJ2-1, with a tentative D call TRBD2 (6 bases). The CDR3 runs 18 residues. Germline V lookup: CDR1 SGHVS, CDR2 FQNEAQ. The V end was cut by 2 bases, the J end by 2 bases, with 19 bases between.

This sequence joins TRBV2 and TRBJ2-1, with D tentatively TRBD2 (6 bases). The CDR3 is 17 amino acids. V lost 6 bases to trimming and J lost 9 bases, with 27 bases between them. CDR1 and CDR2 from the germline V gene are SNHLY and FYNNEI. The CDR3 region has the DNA TGTGCCAGCAGCGGATTAGGAGGGACTTTCCCCGCGGCTGAGCAGTTCTTC. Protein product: CASSGLGGTFPAAEQFF. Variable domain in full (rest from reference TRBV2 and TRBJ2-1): EPEVTQTPSHQVTQMGQEVILRCVPISNHLYFYWYRQILGQKVEFLVSFYNNEISEKSEIFDDQFSVERPDGSNFTLKIRSTKLEDSAMYFCASSGLGGTFPAAEQFFGPGTRLTVL.

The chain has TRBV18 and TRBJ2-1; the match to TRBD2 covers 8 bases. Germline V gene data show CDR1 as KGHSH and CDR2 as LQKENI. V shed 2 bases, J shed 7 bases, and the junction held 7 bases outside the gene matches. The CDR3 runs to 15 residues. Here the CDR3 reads CASSPYTSGRNEQFF. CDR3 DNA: TGTGCCAGCTCACCATATACTAGCGGTAGAAATGAGCAGTTCTTC.

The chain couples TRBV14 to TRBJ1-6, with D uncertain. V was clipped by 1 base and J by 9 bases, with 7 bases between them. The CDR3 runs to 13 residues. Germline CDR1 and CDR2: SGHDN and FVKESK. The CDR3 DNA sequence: TGTGCCAGCAGCCAAGCCCGGGGTTCACCCCTCCACTTT. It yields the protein CASSQARGSPLHF. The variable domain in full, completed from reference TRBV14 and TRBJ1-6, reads EAGVTQFPSHSVIEKGQTVTLRCDPISGHDNLYWYRRVMGKEIKFLLHFVKESKQDESGMPNNRFLAERTGGTYSTLKVQPAELEDSGVYFCASSQARGSPLHFGNGTRLTVT.

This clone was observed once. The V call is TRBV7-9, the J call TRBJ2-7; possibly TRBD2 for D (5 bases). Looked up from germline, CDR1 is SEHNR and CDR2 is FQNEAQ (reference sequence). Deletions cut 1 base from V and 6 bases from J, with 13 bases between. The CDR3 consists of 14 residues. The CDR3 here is CASSLVAVGGEQYF. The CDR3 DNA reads TGTGCCAGCAGCTTAGTGGCCGTTGGAGGCGAGCAGTACTTC.

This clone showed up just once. CDR3 in amino acids: CASSFVAGGLFFNEQFF. In nucleotides, the CDR3 is TGTGCCAGCAGTTTCGTAGCGGGAGGCCTCTTTTTCAATGAGCAGTTCTTC. The chain uses TRBV6-2 or TRBV6-3 and TRBJ2-1; 10 bases match TRBD2. CDR1 is MNHEY and CDR2 is SVGEGT in the germline V gene. J gave up 6 bases and V 4 bases, and 12 bases lay outside the gene matches. The CDR3 has 17 amino acids.

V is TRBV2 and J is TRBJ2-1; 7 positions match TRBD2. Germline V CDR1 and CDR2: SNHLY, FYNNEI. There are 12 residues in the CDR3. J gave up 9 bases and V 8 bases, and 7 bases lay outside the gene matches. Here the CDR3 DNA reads TGTGCCAGCTGCGGGAGTGGGGGTGAGCAGTTCTTC. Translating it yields CASCGSGGEQFF.

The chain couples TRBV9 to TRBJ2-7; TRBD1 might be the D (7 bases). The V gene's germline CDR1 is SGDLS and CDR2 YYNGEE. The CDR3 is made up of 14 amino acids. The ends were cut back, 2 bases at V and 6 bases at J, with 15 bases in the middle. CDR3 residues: CASSVQGGVGEQYF. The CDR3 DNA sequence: TGTGCCAGCAGCGTCCAGGGGGGAGTAGGCGAGCAGTACTTC.

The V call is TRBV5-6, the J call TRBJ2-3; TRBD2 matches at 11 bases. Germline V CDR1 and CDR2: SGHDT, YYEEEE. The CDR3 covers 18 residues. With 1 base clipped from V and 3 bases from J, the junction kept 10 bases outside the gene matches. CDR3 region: CASSLFYTGLAATDTQYF. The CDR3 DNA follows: TGTGCCAGCAGCTTGTTCTATACGGGACTAGCGGCGACAGATACGCAGTATTTT.

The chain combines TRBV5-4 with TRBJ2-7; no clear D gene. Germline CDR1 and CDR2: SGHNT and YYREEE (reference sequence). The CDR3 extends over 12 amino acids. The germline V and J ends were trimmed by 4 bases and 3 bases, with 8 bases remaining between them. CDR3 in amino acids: CASSRDNYEQYF. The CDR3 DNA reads TGTGCCAGCAGCCGAGACAACTACGAGCAGTACTTC.

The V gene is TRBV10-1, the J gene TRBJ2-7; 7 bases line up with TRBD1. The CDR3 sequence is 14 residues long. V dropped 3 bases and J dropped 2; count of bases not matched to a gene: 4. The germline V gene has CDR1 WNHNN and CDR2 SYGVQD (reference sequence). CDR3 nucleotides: TGCGCCAGCAGTGAACGGGACAGACCCTACGAGCAGTACTTC. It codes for CASSERDRPYEQYF.

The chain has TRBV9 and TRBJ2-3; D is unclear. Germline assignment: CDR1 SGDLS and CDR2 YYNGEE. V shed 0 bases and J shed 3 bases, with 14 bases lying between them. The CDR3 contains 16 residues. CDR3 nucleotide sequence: TGTGCCAGCAGCGTAGATAGTCTTAGTTATACAGATACGCAGTATTTT. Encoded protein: CASSVDSLSYTDTQYF.

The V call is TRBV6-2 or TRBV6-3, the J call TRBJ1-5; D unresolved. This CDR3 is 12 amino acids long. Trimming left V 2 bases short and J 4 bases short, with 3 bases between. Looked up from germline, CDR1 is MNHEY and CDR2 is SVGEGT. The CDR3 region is CASSYLNQPQHF. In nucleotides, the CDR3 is TGTGCCAGCAGTTACCTAAATCAGCCCCAGCATTTT.

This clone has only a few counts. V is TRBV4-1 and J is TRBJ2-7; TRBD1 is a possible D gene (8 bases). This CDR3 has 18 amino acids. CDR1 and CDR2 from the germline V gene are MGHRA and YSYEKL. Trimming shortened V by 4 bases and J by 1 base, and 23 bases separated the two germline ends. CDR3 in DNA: TGCGCCAGCAGCCGCACCTGGGGGGGGACAGGAGATTCCTACGAGCAGTACTTC. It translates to CASSRTWGGTGDSYEQYF.

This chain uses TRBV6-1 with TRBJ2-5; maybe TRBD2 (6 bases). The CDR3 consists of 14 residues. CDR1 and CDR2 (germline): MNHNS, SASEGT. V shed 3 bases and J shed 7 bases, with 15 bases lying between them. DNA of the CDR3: TGTGCCAGCAGTGACGTTATGGGGGGAGGGACCCAGTACTTC. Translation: CASSDVMGGGTQYF.

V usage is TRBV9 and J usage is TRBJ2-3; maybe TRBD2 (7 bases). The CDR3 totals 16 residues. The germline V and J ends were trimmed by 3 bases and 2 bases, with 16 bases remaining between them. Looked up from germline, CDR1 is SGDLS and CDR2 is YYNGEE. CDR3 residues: CASSDLRGAPTDTQYF. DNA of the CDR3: TGTGCCAGCAGCGACCTCCGGGGGGCGCCCACAGATACGCAGTATTTT. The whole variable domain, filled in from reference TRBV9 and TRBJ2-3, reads DSGVTQTPKHLITATGQRVTLRCSPRSGDLSVYWYQQSLDQGLQFLIQYYNGEERAKGNILERFSAQQFPDLHSELNLSSLELGDSALYFCASSDLRGAPTDTQYFGPGTRLTVL.

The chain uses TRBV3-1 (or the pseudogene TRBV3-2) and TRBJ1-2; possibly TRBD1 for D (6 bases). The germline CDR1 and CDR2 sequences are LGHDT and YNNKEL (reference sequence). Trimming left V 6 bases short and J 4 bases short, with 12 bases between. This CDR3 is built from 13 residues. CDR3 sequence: CASSLGQLYGYTF. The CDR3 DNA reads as TGTGCCAGCAGTTTAGGACAGCTCTATGGCTACACCTTC.

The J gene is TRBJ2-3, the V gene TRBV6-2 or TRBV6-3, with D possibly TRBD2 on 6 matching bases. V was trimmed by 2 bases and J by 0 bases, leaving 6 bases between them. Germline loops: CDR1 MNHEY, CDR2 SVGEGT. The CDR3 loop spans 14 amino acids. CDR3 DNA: TGTGCCAGCAGTTACCTAGCGAGCACAGATACGCAGTATTTT. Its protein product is CASSYLASTDTQYF.

CDR3 bases: TGCGCCAGCAGCTTGGCCTCGGCCGGCTGGGCCACTGAAGCTTTCTTT. It encodes CASSLASAGWATEAFF. The chain links TRBV5-1 to TRBJ1-1; no firm D call. Germline V gene sequence: CDR1 SGHRS, CDR2 YFSETQ. The CDR3 has 16 residues. V lost 0 bases to trimming and J lost 4 bases, with 16 bases between them. Based on the CDR3 plus reference TRBV5-1 and TRBJ1-1, the full variable domain is KAGVTQTPRYLIKTRGQQVTLSCSPISGHRSVSWYQQTPGQGLQFLFEYFSETQRNKGNFPGRFSGRQFSNSRSEMNVSTLELGDSALYLCASSLASAGWATEAFFGQGTRLTVV.

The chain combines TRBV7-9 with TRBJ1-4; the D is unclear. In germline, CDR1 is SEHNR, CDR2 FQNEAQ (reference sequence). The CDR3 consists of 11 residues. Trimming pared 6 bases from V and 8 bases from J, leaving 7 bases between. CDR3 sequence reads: CASSSGEKLFF. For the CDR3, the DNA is TGTGCCAGCAGTTCCGGGGAAAAACTGTTTTTT. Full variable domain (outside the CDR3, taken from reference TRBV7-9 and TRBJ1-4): DTGVSQNPRHKITKRGQNVTFRCDPISEHNRLYWYRQTLGQGPEFLTYFQNEAQLEKSRLLSDRFSAERPKGSFSTLEIQRTEQGDSAMYLCASSSGEKLFFGSGTQLSVL.

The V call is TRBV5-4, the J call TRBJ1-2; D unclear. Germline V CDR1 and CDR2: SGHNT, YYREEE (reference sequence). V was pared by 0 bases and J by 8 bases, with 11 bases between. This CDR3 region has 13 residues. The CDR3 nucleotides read TGTGCCAGCAGCTTGGGGCCCCACCTGGGCTACACCTTC. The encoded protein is CASSLGPHLGYTF.

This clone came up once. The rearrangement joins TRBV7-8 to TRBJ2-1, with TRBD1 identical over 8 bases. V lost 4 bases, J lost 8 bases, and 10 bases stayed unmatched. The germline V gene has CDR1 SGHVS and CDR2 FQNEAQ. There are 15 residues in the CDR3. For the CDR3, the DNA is TGTGCCAGCAGCTCTGGACAGGGCGTAAGCGATGAGCAGTTCTTC. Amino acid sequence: CASSSGQGVSDEQFF. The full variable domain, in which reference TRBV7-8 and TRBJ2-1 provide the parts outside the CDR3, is GAGVSQSPRYKVAKRGQDVALRCDPISGHVSLFWYQQALGQGPEFLTYFQNEAQLDKSGLPSDRFFAERPEGSVSTLKIQRTQQEDSAVYLCASSSGQGVSDEQFFGPGTRLTVL.